The clone carrying this TCR beta chain came up a few times. The PCR employed 60 Vbeta primers together with 13 Jbeta primers. The data were produced by immunoSEQ multiplex PCR, yet TCRdb's version contains in-frame clones alone and is incomplete. The sample contains about 140,000 clones, roughly 79% of which appear only once. This sample is part of a study of cytomegalovirus exposure and HLA in healthy donors. CDR3 length: 14 residues. The germline V gene encodes CDR1 SGHKS and CDR2 YYEKEE (reference sequence). The V and J ends lost 4 bases and 11 bases respectively, with 21 bases between them. The chain uses TRBV5-5 and TRBJ1-1, with D possibly matching TRBD1 (6 bases). Material: PBMCs. The sequence derives from a man aged 25-45 years in good health and CMV-seropositive. This CDR3 reads CASSPVGGNPGAFF. In nucleotides, the CDR3 is TGTGCCAGCAGCCCCGTTGGGGGCAACCCGGGTGCTTTCTTT. Based on the CDR3 plus reference TRBV5-5 and TRBJ1-1, the full variable domain is DAGVTQSPTHLIKTRGQQVTLRCSPISGHKSVSWYQQVLGQGPQFIFQYYEKEERGRGNFPDRFSARQFPNYSSELNVNALLLGDSALYLCASSPVGGNPGAFFGQGTRLTVV.